The clone carrying this T cell receptor (beta chain) was found once. The antigen is unknown. A v3.0 immunoSEQ assay was performed at survey level. Clones were sequenced by immunoSEQ multiplex PCR, and TCRdb holds only the in-frame ones, with some missing. The table has 20,000 to 25,000 clones, about 86% seen once. CDR1 SGHDT and CDR2 YYEEEE come from the germline V gene. With 1 base removed from V and 4 bases from J, the gap between germline ends came to 8 bases. CDR3 length: 13 amino acids. This sample is part of a study of long-term antiretroviral therapy in people with HIV. Study outcomes and limitations: On ART adherence, viral resistance or therapy changes, no data were available. Blood dates from the mid-2000s to the late 2010s, possibly under older ART regimens.

Each contributor possessed a minimum of one pre-ART and a minimum of two post-ART PBMC samples. Sequences were derived from unsorted PBMCs, sampled 1.9 years after starting antiretroviral therapy. The rearrangement links TRBV5-6 to TRBJ2-5; D remains ambiguous. The source is a woman aged 30 to 39 with HIV. The CDR3 sequence: CASSLNILETQYF. In DNA form, the CDR3 reads TGTGCCAGCAGCTTGAATATTCTAGAGACCCAGTACTTC. Complete variable domain (other parts from reference TRBV5-6 and TRBJ2-5): DAGVTQSPTHLIKTRGQQVTLRCSPKSGHDTVSWYQQALGQGPQFIFQYYEEEERQRGNFPDRFSGHQFPNYSSELNVNALLLGDSALYLCASSLNILETQYFGPGTRLLVL.